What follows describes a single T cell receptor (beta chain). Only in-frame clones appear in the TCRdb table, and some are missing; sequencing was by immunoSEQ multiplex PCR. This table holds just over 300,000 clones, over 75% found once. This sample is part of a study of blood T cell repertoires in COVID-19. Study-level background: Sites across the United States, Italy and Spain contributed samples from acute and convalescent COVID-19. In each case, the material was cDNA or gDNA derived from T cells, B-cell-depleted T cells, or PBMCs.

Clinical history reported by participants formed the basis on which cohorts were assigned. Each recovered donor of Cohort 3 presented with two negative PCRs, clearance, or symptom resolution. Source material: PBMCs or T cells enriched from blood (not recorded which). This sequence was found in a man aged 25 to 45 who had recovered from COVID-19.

The CDR3: CASRTGGDYPPDTQYF. The DNA for the CDR3 is TGTGCCAGCAGGACAGGGGGCGATTACCCCCCAGATACGCAGTATTTT. This rearrangement joins TRBV27 to TRBJ2-3, with TRBD1 identical over 10 bases. Germline V gene data show CDR1 as MNHEY and CDR2 as SMNVEV (reference sequence). J was trimmed by 4 bases and V by 6 bases; bases with no gene match: 10. This CDR3 has 16 residues.